A single sample gave rise to the 13 T cell receptor beta chains below, sequenced in a study of response to subunit inactivated influenza vaccine. TCRdb independently ran MiXCR on the RT-PCR reads; one entry per CDR3 protein. The data contain 800,000 or so distinct CDR3 sequences, 21% of them singletons. Material: PBMCs from blood, obtained around 5 days after vaccination. These receptors all come from a man between 45 and 60 years old who received an inactivated influenza vaccine.

This clonotype was counted ten times or more. The chain recombines TRBV12-3 or TRBV12-4 with TRBJ1-5; 10 nucleotides match TRBD1. This CDR3 spans 15 amino acids. With V trimmed by 5 bases and J by 6 bases, 7 bases remained unmatched. CDR3 sequence reads: CASSETGGGGQPQHF. In nucleotides, the CDR3 is TGTGCCAGCAGTGAGACAGGGGGCGGGGGTCAGCCCCAGCATTTT.

This clonotype was found a few times. The chain carries TRBV29-1 and TRBJ1-2; 7 nucleotides line up with TRBD1. Per the germline V gene, CDR1 is SQVTM and CDR2 is ANQGSEA. J gave up 5 bases and V 7 bases, and 10 bases lay outside the gene matches. The CDR3 contains 13 residues. The CDR3 sequence is CSGHSGTEYGYTF. The CDR3 DNA is TGCAGCGGTCACTCCGGGACAGAATATGGCTACACCTTC.

V gene TRBV18 combines with J gene TRBJ1-1; the D gene is possibly TRBD1 (6 bases). The CDR3 is made up of 15 amino acids. Germline V CDR1 and CDR2: KGHSH, LQKENI. The V end lost 5 bases, the J end lost 0 bases, and 13 bases lay between the germline ends. CDR3 region: CASSRQAGLNTEAFF. CDR3 bases: TGTGCCAGCTCAAGACAGGCAGGTCTGAACACTGAAGCTTTCTTT.

This clonotype was recorded a few times. This rearrangement joins TRBV24-1 to TRBJ2-4; D gene ambiguous. Trimming shortened V by 4 bases and J by 3 bases, and 15 bases separated the two germline ends. Germline CDR1 reads KGHDR; CDR2 reads SFDVKD. This CDR3 has 16 amino acids. CDR3 in DNA: TGTGCCACCAGTGACTCAGACCCGAAGGGCAAAAACATTCAGTACTTC. The encoded protein is CATSDSDPKGKNIQYF.

This clonotype appeared a few times. V is TRBV3-1 and J is TRBJ2-5, with 8 nucleotides matching TRBD2. The germline CDR1 and CDR2 sequences are LGHDT and YNNKEL (reference sequence). The CDR3 runs to 15 residues. J gave up 1 base and V 4 bases, and 5 bases lay outside the gene matches. Here the CDR3 DNA reads TGTGCCAGCAGCCGGTACGCGGGGGGCCAAGAGACCCAGTACTTC. It translates to CASSRYAGGQETQYF.

The table lists this clonotype with a few counts. This chain connects TRBV27 to TRBJ2-1, with D perhaps TRBD1 (6 bases). The V gene lost 5 bases and the J gene lost 3 bases, with 11 bases spanning the gap. The CDR3 covers 14 residues. Germline CDR1 is MNHEY and CDR2 is SMNVEV (reference sequence). CDR3 in DNA: TGTGCCAGCAGTATCAGGGGCCTCTACAATGAGCAGTTCTTC. Translating it yields CASSIRGLYNEQFF.

This chain uses TRBV5-4 with TRBJ2-3, with 13 positions matching TRBD2. Unmatched junction bases numbered 2, after V lost 3 bases and J lost 1 base. The germline CDR1 and CDR2 sequences are SGHNT and YYREEE (reference sequence). This CDR3 spans 16 amino acids. The CDR3 coding sequence is TGTGCCAGCAGCTGGACTAGCGGGAGTGGCACAGATACGCAGTATTTT. Translating it yields CASSWTSGSGTDTQYF.

This clonotype was detected only a few times. The chain has TRBV5-4 and TRBJ2-4, with D perhaps matching TRBD2 (5 bases). V was clipped by 4 bases and J by 8 bases, with 13 bases between them. CDR1 is SGHNT and CDR2 is YYREEE in the germline V gene (reference sequence). The CDR3 loop spans 13 amino acids. The CDR3 DNA sequence: TGTGCCAGCAGCCGGGCCGAGGAGGACATTCAGTACTTC. Its translation: CASSRAEEDIQYF.

DNA for the CDR3: TGCAGTGCGGACCCCGGGACAGGGGGCCTCTGGCCCTCCTACGAGCAGTACTTC. Protein product: CSADPGTGGLWPSYEQYF. This chain links TRBV20-1 with TRBJ2-7; 12 bases map to TRBD1. With V trimmed by 6 bases and J by 0 bases, 15 bases remained unmatched. CDR1 and CDR2 from the germline V gene are DFQATT and SNEGSKA (reference sequence). The CDR3 length is 18 residues.

Only a few counts were recorded for this clonotype. The rearrangement links TRBV6-6 to TRBJ1-1, with D hard to call. The V end was cut by 5 bases, the J end by 2 bases, with 6 bases between. Germline loops: CDR1 MNHNY, CDR2 SVGAGI (reference sequence). CDR3 length equals 12 residues. The CDR3 protein is CASSHINTEAFF. The CDR3 DNA sequence: TGTGCCAGCAGTCATATAAACACTGAAGCTTTCTTT.

This clonotype was detected a few times. V and J are TRBV20-1 and TRBJ2-7, with 11 bases aligning to TRBD2. The CDR3 consists of 15 residues. Trimming removed 6 bases from V and 2 bases from J; junction bases left unmatched: 9. Germline-derived CDR1 and CDR2 are DFQATT and SNEGSKA (reference sequence). The CDR3 DNA reads as TGCAGTGCATCTCGAGGGACTAGCGGTCCCTACGAGCAGTACTTC. Encoded protein: CSASRGTSGPYEQYF.

This clonotype turned up a few times. The chain combines TRBV20-1 with TRBJ2-7; D remains unclear. The CDR3 extends over 13 amino acids. The V end was cut by 3 bases, the J end by 1 base, with 10 bases between. Germline CDR1 and CDR2: DFQATT and SNEGSKA (reference sequence). The CDR3 reads CSASTASSYEQYF. CDR3 DNA sequence: TGCAGTGCTAGTACGGCATCATCCTACGAGCAGTACTTC.

The chain couples TRBV15 to TRBJ2-7, with 12 positions matching TRBD1. This CDR3 spans 16 amino acids. Germline CDR1 LNHNV, CDR2 YYDKDF (reference sequence). V shed 3 bases, J shed 3 bases, and the junction held 6 bases outside the gene matches. In DNA form, the CDR3 reads TGTGCCACCAGCAGGGCCGGGACAGGGGGCTTCTACGAGCAGTACTTC. This sequence encodes CATSRAGTGGFYEQYF.